The 20 T cell receptor beta chains below come from one sample, sequenced in a study of blood T cell repertoires in COVID-19. Sequencing was performed with immunoSEQ multiplex PCR; in TCRdb, only in-frame clones are kept and a portion is missing. The table lists around 80,000 clones, 82% of them singletons. The sample consisted of peripheral blood. The receptors stem from an elderly man with acute or convalescent COVID-19.

This clone was observed a single time. The rearrangement uses TRBV7-8 and TRBJ2-1; 8 bases agree with TRBD1. Germline CDR1 reads SGHVS; CDR2 reads FQNEAQ. V shed 5 bases, J shed 0 bases, and the junction held 6 bases outside the gene matches. CDR3 size: 16 residues. The CDR3 DNA is TGTGCCAGCAGCACCCAGGGGGCCAACTCCTACAATGAGCAGTTCTTC. Amino acids: CASSTQGANSYNEQFF.

J is TRBJ2-7 and V is TRBV19, with D possibly TRBD1 on 6 matching bases. V lost 3 bases to trimming and J lost 2 bases, with 17 bases between them. This CDR3 is 16 amino acids long. The germline V gene has CDR1 LNHDA and CDR2 SQIVND (reference sequence). The CDR3 DNA reads TGTGCCAGTAGTATTGGGGAAAACAGGGCCACCTACGAGCAGTACTTC. This encodes CASSIGENRATYEQYF.

J is TRBJ1-2 and V is TRBV5-1, with 7 bases aligning to TRBD1. Germline assignment: CDR1 SGHRS and CDR2 YFSETQ. There are 14 residues in the CDR3. V shed 4 bases, J shed 4 bases, and the junction held 7 bases outside the gene matches. CDR3 in DNA: TGCGCCAGCAGCACTACAGGGGTAGGCTATGGCTACACCTTC. Encoded protein: CASSTTGVGYGYTF.

V usage is TRBV21-1 and J usage is TRBJ1-6. TRBV21-1 constitutes a pseudogene. This CDR3 has 14 amino acids. CDR3 residues: CASSNRGANSPLHF. In nucleotides, the CDR3 is TGTGCCAGCAGCAATCGGGGAGCGAATTCACCCCTCCACTTT.

V usage is TRBV5-1 and J usage is TRBJ1-2; unclear D gene. V dropped 1 base and J dropped 4 bases, with 5 bases sitting between them. The CDR3 extends over 12 amino acids. Germline CDR1 and CDR2: SGHRS and YFSETQ. In DNA, the CDR3 is TGCGCCAGCAGCTTGTTCTCCTATGGCTACACCTTC. This codes for CASSLFSYGYTF.

The rearrangement joins TRBV7-9 to TRBJ1-1, with a tentative D call TRBD1 (5 bases). The CDR3 covers 15 residues. CDR1 SEHNR and CDR2 FQNEAQ come from the germline V gene (reference sequence). V was clipped by 5 bases and J by 4 bases, with 17 bases between them. The CDR3 DNA sequence: TGTGCCAGCAGCCCTTCGACGGGGGGTGGCACTGAAGCTTTCTTT. Its protein is CASSPSTGGGTEAFF. Full variable domain (rest looked up from reference TRBV7-9 and TRBJ1-1): DTGVSQNPRHKITKRGQNVTFRCDPISEHNRLYWYRQTLGQGPEFLTYFQNEAQLEKSRLLSDRFSAERPKGSFSTLEIQRTEQGDSAMYLCASSPSTGGGTEAFFGQGTRLTVV.

The chain couples TRBV7-6 to TRBJ1-1, with no clear D. The CDR3 covers 16 residues. Germline V gene sequence: CDR1 SGHVS, CDR2 FNYEAQ. V was clipped by 5 bases and J by 1 base, with 17 bases between them. CDR3 DNA sequence: TGTGCCAGCAGCCTTGAAGATAGAGCCACGAACACTGAAGCTTTCTTT. Its translation is CASSLEDRATNTEAFF.

This clone occurred once. The chain has TRBV11-1 and TRBJ1-6; 7 bases map to TRBD1. This CDR3 region has 16 residues. Germline assignment: CDR1 SGHAT and CDR2 FQDESV (reference sequence). After removal of 6 bases from V and 9 bases from J, the junction contained 14 bases not matched to a gene. CDR3 nucleotide sequence: TGTGCCAGCAGTCGTGCGGGAGGGGGCGTTAGTTCACCCCTCCACTTT. Translated: CASSRAGGGVSSPLHF.

The rearrangement uses TRBV10-3 and TRBJ2-3; the match to TRBD2 covers 14 bases. The trim removed 11 bases at V and 2 bases at J, leaving 12 bases unmatched. The CDR3 runs to 17 residues. Germline CDR1 is ENHRY and CDR2 is SYGVKD. The CDR3, as DNA: TGTGCCGCGCGCACCGGGACTAGCGGGGGCGACACAGATACGCAGTATTTT. Protein sequence: CAARTGTSGGDTDTQYF.

This rearrangement joins TRBV7-8 to TRBJ2-2; 10 bases agree with TRBD1. The CDR3 has 17 amino acids. The V gene end was trimmed by 6 bases and the J gene end by 3 bases; junction bases not matched to a gene: 10. The germline V gene has CDR1 SGHVS and CDR2 FQNEAQ. CDR3 nucleotide sequence: TGTGCCAGCAGGGGGGGAACGGGACAGGGGCACACCGGGGAGCTGTTTTTT. Amino acids: CASRGGTGQGHTGELFF.

The J gene is TRBJ1-2, the V gene TRBV27; the match to TRBD1 covers 7 bases. Trimming took 4 bases from V and 5 from J; bases not matched to a gene: 10. The CDR3 consists of 15 residues. From germline, CDR1 is MNHEY and CDR2 SMNVEV (reference sequence). CDR3 nucleotides: TGTGCCAGCAGTTCAACCCCCGGGACAGTATATGGCTACACCTTC. This encodes CASSSTPGTVYGYTF.

The V call is TRBV7-9, the J call TRBJ1-1, with 9 bases matching TRBD1. Unmatched junction bases numbered 15, after V lost 5 bases and J lost 11 bases. The CDR3 totals 15 residues. Germline V gene lookup returns CDR1 SEHNR and CDR2 FQNEAQ (reference sequence). CDR3: CASSPSPGTGTDAFF. The CDR3 DNA reads as TGTGCCAGCAGCCCCAGTCCCGGGACAGGGACGGATGCTTTCTTT.

The rearrangement joins TRBV3-1 (or the pseudogene TRBV3-2) to TRBJ2-7; 11 nucleotides align to TRBD2. This CDR3 contains 16 residues. The germline V gene has CDR1 LGHDT and CDR2 YNNKEL (reference sequence). The J segment lost 2 bases and the V segment lost 5 bases, leaving 8 bases of the junction unmatched. The CDR3 region has the DNA TGTGCCAGCAGCACCTTGCTAGCGGGGGGTGCCTACGAGCAGTACTTC. Its translation: CASSTLLAGGAYEQYF.

The chain recombines TRBV29-1 with TRBJ2-1; 12 bases are a match to TRBD2. The germline gives CDR1 SQVTM, CDR2 ANQGSEA. The length of the CDR3 is 14 residues. Unmatched junction bases numbered 6, after V lost 7 bases and J lost 5 bases. The CDR3: CSASSGGAHNEQFF. The CDR3 nucleotides are TGCAGCGCCTCTAGCGGGGGGGCCCACAATGAGCAGTTCTTC.

The chain carries TRBV5-5 and TRBJ2-1, with D hard to call. Trimming stripped 0 bases from V and 0 bases from J, with 7 bases between. The CDR3 sequence is 15 residues long. Germline V lookup: CDR1 SGHKS, CDR2 YYEKEE (reference sequence). This CDR3 is CASSLDWSSYNEQFF. The CDR3 DNA sequence: TGTGCCAGCAGCTTGGACTGGAGCTCCTACAATGAGCAGTTCTTC.

The J gene is TRBJ1-4, the V gene TRBV6-5; D gene ambiguous. V was cut by 2 bases and J by 8 bases, with 12 bases left in between. Germline-derived CDR1 and CDR2 are MNHEY and SVGAGI. The CDR3 is made up of 14 amino acids. CDR3 coding DNA: TGTGCCAGCAGTTACAGTAGCGGCAGGGAAAAACTGTTTTTT. Protein sequence: CASSYSSGREKLFF.

This clone has only a few counts. The rearrangement links TRBV5-1 to TRBJ1-3; D is unresolved. From germline, CDR1 is SGHRS and CDR2 YFSETQ. V lost 4 bases and J lost 0, with 8 bases in between. The CDR3 totals 14 residues. CDR3 sequence reads: CASSDQVSGNTIYF. The CDR3 nucleotides are TGCGCCAGCAGCGATCAGGTCTCTGGAAACACCATATATTTT.

The chain couples TRBV18 to TRBJ1-2; no clear D. The V end lost 0 bases, the J end lost 3 bases, and 8 bases lay between the germline ends. Germline V lookup: CDR1 KGHSH, CDR2 LQKENI. CDR3 size: 14 residues. The CDR3 DNA sequence: TGTGCCAGCTCACCACCGCGACAAGACTATGGCTACACCTTC. This gives the protein CASSPPRQDYGYTF.

The rearrangement joins TRBV6-5 to TRBJ1-2; possible D gene TRBD1, 5 bases. This CDR3 has 13 residues. The ends were cut back, 8 bases at V and 4 bases at J, with 14 bases in the middle. Germline CDR1 is MNHEY and CDR2 is SVGAGI. In nucleotides, the CDR3 is TGTGCCAGCTCGCCCCGGGGGAGCTATGGCTACACCTTC. Protein sequence: CASSPRGSYGYTF.

The CDR3 loop is CASGRESTEAFF. CDR3 sequence (DNA): TGTGCCAGTGGCCGGGAGTCCACTGAAGCTTTCTTT. The rearrangement joins TRBV5-6 to TRBJ1-1; D is unclear. Trimming shortened V by 8 bases and J by 4 bases, and 12 bases separated the two germline ends. Germline V gene data show CDR1 as SGHDT and CDR2 as YYEEEE. CDR3 length: 12 amino acids.